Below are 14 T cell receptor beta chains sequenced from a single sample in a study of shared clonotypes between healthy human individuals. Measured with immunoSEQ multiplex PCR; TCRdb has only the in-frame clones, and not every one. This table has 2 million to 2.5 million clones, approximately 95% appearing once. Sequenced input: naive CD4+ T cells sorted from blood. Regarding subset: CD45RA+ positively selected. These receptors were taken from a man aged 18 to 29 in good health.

CDR3 amino acids: CASSVENSNNEKLFF. CDR3 DNA: TGTGCCAGCAGCGTAGAGAACAGCAATAATGAAAAACTGTTTTTT. This chain uses TRBV9 with TRBJ1-4; D call uncertain. CDR1 is SGDLS and CDR2 is YYNGEE in the germline V gene. The CDR3 spans 15 residues. Trimming cost V 0 bases and J 4 bases, with 10 bases left between them. Full variable domain (missing parts from reference TRBV9 and TRBJ1-4): DSGVTQTPKHLITATGQRVTLRCSPRSGDLSVYWYQQSLDQGLQFLIQYYNGEERAKGNILERFSAQQFPDLHSELNLSSLELGDSALYFCASSVENSNNEKLFFGSGTQLSVL.

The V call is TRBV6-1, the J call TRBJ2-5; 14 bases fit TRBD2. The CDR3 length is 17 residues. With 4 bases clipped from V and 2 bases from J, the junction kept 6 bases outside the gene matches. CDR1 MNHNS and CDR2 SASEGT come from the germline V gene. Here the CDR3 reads CASSGWTSGGPQETQYF. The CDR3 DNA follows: TGTGCCAGCAGTGGTTGGACTAGCGGGGGGCCGCAAGAGACCCAGTACTTC.

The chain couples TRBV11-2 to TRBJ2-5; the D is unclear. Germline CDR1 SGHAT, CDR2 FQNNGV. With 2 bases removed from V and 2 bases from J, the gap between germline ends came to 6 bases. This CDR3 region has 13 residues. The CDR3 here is CASSLWEQETQYF. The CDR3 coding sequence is TGTGCCAGCAGCTTATGGGAACAAGAGACCCAGTACTTC.

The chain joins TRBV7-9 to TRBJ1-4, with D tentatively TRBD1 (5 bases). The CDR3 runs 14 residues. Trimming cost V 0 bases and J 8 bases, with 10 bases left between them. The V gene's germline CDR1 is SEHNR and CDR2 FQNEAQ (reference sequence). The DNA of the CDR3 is TGTGCCAGCAGCTTAGCAGGGGCGAGCGAAAAACTGTTTTTT. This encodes CASSLAGASEKLFF.

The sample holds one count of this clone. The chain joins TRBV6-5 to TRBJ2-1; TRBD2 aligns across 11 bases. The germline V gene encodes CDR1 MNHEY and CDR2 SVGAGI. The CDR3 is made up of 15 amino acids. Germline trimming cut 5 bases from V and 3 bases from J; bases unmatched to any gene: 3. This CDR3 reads CASSQGLADYNEQFF. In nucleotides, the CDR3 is TGTGCCAGCAGTCAGGGACTAGCGGACTACAATGAGCAGTTCTTC.

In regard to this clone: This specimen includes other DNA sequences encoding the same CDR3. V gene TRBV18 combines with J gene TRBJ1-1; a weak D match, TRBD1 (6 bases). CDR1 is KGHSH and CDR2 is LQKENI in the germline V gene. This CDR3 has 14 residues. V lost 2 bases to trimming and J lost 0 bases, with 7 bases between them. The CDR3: CASSPRGMNTEAFF. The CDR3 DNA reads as TGTGCCAGCTCACCAAGGGGGATGAACACTGAAGCTTTCTTT.

The CDR3 DNA is TGCGCCAGCAGCTTTGACACCTCGCAGGGCTACACCTTC. Translating it yields CASSFDTSQGYTF. The rearrangement joins TRBV5-1 to TRBJ1-2; D is undetermined. With 2 bases removed from V and 8 bases from J, the gap between germline ends came to 13 bases. This CDR3 has 13 amino acids. Germline CDR1 SGHRS, CDR2 YFSETQ.

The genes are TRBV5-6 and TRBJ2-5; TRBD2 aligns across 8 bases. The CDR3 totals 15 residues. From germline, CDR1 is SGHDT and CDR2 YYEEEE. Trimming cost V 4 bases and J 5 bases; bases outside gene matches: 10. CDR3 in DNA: TGTGCCAGCAGCGCCCTCGGGGGGGCTGGGGAGACCCAGTACTTC. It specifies CASSALGGAGETQYF.

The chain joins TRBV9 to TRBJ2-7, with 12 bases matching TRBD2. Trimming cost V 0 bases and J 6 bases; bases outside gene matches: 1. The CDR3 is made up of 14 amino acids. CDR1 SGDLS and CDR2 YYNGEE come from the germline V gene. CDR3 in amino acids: CASSVVLAGGEQYF. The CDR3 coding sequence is TGTGCCAGCAGCGTAGTACTAGCGGGGGGCGAGCAGTACTTC. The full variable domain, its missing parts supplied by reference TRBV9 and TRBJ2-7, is DSGVTQTPKHLITATGQRVTLRCSPRSGDLSVYWYQQSLDQGLQFLIQYYNGEERAKGNILERFSAQQFPDLHSELNLSSLELGDSALYFCASSVVLAGGEQYFGPGTRLTVT.

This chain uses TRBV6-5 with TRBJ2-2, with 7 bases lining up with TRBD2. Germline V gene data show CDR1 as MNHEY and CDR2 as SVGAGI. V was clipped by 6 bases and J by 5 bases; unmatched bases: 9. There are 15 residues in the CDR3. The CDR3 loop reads CASRQSGIGTGELFF. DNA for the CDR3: TGTGCCAGCAGGCAAAGCGGGATTGGGACCGGGGAGCTGTTTTTT.

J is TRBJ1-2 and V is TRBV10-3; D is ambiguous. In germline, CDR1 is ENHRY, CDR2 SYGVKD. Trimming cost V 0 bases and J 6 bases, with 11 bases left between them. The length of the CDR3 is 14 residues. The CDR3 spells CAISESGFLNGYTF. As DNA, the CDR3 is TGTGCCATCAGTGAGTCAGGGTTTCTTAATGGCTACACCTTC.

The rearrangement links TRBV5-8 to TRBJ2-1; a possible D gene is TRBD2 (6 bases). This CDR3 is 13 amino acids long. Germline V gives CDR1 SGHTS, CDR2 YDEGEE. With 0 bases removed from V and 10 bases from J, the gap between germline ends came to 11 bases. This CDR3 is CASSLGGGLEQFF. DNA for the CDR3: TGTGCCAGCAGCTTGGGGGGAGGCCTAGAGCAGTTCTTC.

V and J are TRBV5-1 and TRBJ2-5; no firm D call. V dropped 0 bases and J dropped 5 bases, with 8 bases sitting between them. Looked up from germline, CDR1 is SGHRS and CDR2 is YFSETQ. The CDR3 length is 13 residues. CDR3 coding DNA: TGCGCCAGCAGCTTGGCCGCAATGGAGACCCAGTACTTC. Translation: CASSLAAMETQYF.

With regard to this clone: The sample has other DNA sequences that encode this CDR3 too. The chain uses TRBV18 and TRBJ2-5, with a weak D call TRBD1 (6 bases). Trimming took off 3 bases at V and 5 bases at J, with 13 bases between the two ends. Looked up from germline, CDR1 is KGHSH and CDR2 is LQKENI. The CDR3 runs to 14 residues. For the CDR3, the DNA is TGTGCCAGCTCACCGACAGGTCTGGGGGAGACCCAGTACTTC. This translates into CASSPTGLGETQYF.